A selection of T cell receptor beta chains follows, all from one sample in a study of response to subunit inactivated influenza vaccine. MiXCR, run by TCRdb on the RT-PCR reads, gives a single entry per CDR3 protein. The table includes 600,000 to 850,000 distinct CDR3 sequences, 11% to 15% detected once. Specimen: PBMCs from blood, collected 14 to 15 days before vaccination. These receptors were collected from a middle-aged man who received an inactivated influenza vaccine. Both conserved end residues are part of each CDR3.

cdr3_aa	v_call	j_call
CASGGGLNYGYTF	TRBV2	TRBJ1-2
CANGASQGYEQYF	TRBV10-3	TRBJ2-7
CASSTTSGGNYNEQFF	TRBV12-3/TRBV12-4	TRBJ2-1
CASSFRGDYEQYF	TRBV5-1	TRBJ2-7
CASSPGGMRNSPLHF	TRBV27	TRBJ1-6
CSASTSGGARETQYF	TRBV20-1	TRBJ2-5
CSARVTSSYEQYF	TRBV20-1	TRBJ2-7
CASSLAAGRFQETQYF	TRBV5-1	TRBJ2-5
CASSQAPKDRPGGNTIYF	TRBV4-2	TRBJ1-3
CASSPLTGRETQYF	TRBV28	TRBJ2-5
CASSQDFGASYNEQFF	TRBV14	TRBJ2-1
CASSYSGDEQYF	TRBV6-2/TRBV6-3	TRBJ2-7
CASSLGGLSEKLFF	TRBV12-3/TRBV12-4	TRBJ1-4
CASSFPGQINNEQFF	TRBV7-2	TRBJ2-1
CASSLEPAVQETQYF	TRBV5-5	TRBJ2-5
CASRPGAATSYEQYF	TRBV5-1	TRBJ2-7
CASSVGGVRNNEQFF	TRBV9	TRBJ2-1
CASSLSDLTGELFF	TRBV5-1	TRBJ2-2
CASSKGGLSPLHF	TRBV21-1	TRBJ1-6
CASSQGGPDRVLAVQYF	TRBV4-2	TRBJ2-7
CSSRRDWGTSGRPSSYEQYF	TRBV20-1	TRBJ2-7
CASRFMDSGEQYF	TRBV12-3/TRBV12-4	TRBJ2-7
CASSPAGVREKLFF	TRBV3-1	TRBJ1-4
CASSVDITGELFF	TRBV9	TRBJ2-2
CASIMGGASGEQFF	TRBV3-1	TRBJ2-1